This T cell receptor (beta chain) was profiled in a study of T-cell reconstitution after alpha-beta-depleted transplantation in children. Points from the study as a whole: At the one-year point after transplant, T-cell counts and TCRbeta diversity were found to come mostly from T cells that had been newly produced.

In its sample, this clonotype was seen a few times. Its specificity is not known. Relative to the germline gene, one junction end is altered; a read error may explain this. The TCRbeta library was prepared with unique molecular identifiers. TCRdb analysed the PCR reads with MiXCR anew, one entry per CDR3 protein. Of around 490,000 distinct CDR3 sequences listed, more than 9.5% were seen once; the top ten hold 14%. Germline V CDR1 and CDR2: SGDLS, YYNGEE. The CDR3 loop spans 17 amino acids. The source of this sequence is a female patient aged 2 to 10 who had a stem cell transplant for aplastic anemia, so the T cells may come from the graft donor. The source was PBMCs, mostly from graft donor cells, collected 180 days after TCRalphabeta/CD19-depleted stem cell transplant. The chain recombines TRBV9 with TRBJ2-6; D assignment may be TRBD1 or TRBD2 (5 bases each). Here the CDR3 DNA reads TGTGCCAGCAGCGTAGGGGACCTCAACTCTGGGGCCAACGGCCTGACTTTC. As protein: CASSVGDLNSGANGLTF.